These 2 T cell receptor beta chains were sequenced from one sample in a study of T cells in Graves' hyperthyroidism and ophthalmopathy. Amplified regions were TCR beta CDR3 sequences from RNA transcripts. The HTBI set primed first-round TCR CDR3 RT-PCR. One entry per CDR3 protein, called by TCRdb with MiXCR from the multiplex PCR reads. The data contain more than 500,000 distinct CDR3 sequences, 11% to 15% of them seen just once; the ten biggest clones take up approximately 15%. The sample taken for sequencing was blood. Receptors were obtained from a woman in her thirties or forties with Graves' hyperthyroidism.

The J gene is TRBJ2-1, the V gene TRBV4-2; 7 positions agree with TRBD2. J lost 9 bases, V lost 6 bases, and 5 bases had no gene match. Germline values: CDR1 LGHNA, CDR2 YNFKEQ. The CDR3 totals 12 residues. The CDR3: CASRFTGGEQFF. In DNA form, the CDR3 reads TGTGCCAGCAGATTTACGGGGGGTGAGCAGTTCTTC.

This clonotype showed up many times. The chain has TRBV5-1 and TRBJ2-1; 8 bases fit TRBD1. Germline V gives CDR1 SGHRS, CDR2 YFSETQ. This CDR3 spans 13 amino acids. Unmatched junction bases numbered 0, after V lost 2 bases and J lost 5 bases. DNA of the CDR3: TGCGCCAGCAGCTTACAGGGGGACAATGAGCAGTTCTTC. This gives the protein CASSLQGDNEQFF.